The next 32 T cell receptor beta chains were all read from a single sample in a study of cytomegalovirus exposure and HLA in healthy donors. This table comes from immunoSEQ multiplex PCR, and its TCRdb copy is limited to in-frame clones, with some not included. Among about 63,000 clones listed, 89% were seen once. Sequenced input: PBMCs. These receptors were obtained from a woman under 30 in good health and CMV-seronegative.

The gene calls are TRBV28 and TRBJ2-5; possibly TRBD2 for D (5 bases). Per the germline V gene, CDR1 is MDHEN and CDR2 is SYDVKM. V was pared by 11 bases and J by 6 bases, with 16 bases between. This CDR3 has 12 amino acids. This chain's CDR3 is CAGGSLGKTQYF. The DNA for the CDR3 is TGTGCCGGCGGGTCCCTTGGGAAGACCCAGTACTTC.

The genes are TRBV7-2 and TRBJ2-4; possible D gene TRBD2, 5 bases. The CDR3 extends over 13 amino acids. Trimming removed 0 bases from V and 15 bases from J, with 15 bases in between. Per the germline V gene, CDR1 is SGHTA and CDR2 is FQGNSA. The CDR3 loop reads CASSLAEDRSRYF. CDR3 sequence (DNA): TGTGCCAGCAGCTTAGCGGAGGACCGATCCCGGTACTTC.

This chain connects TRBV5-6 to TRBJ2-5; weak D call: TRBD2 (6 bases). The CDR3 length is 14 residues. Germline V gene sequence: CDR1 SGHDT, CDR2 YYEEEE. V lost 3 bases to trimming and J lost 0 bases, with 9 bases between them. CDR3 bases: TGTGCCAGCAGCTCCCTAGCGTACCAAGAGACCCAGTACTTC. Translated, it gives CASSSLAYQETQYF.

V gene TRBV21-1 combines with J gene TRBJ2-3; the table's D gene call, TRBD2, was not cross checked with the DNA. TRBV21-1 is flagged as a pseudogene. This CDR3 is 12 amino acids long. As DNA, the CDR3 is TGTGCCAGCAGCCTCGGGGGGAATACGCAGTATTTT. Translated, it gives CASSLGGNTQYF.

This chain connects TRBV7-2 to TRBJ2-1; 15 bases line up with TRBD2. Germline V gives CDR1 SGHTA, CDR2 FQGNSA. With V trimmed by 1 base and J by 7 bases, 5 bases remained unmatched. There are 17 residues in the CDR3. Here the CDR3 DNA reads TGTGCCAGCAGCTTAGGTGGGACTAGCGGGGGGCAAAATGAGCAGTTCTTC. Protein: CASSLGGTSGGQNEQFF.

V and J are TRBV5-1 and TRBJ2-6; no firm D call. Germline loops: CDR1 SGHRS, CDR2 YFSETQ. The CDR3 has 15 amino acids. V gave up 1 base and J gave up 0 bases, with 5 bases separating them. This CDR3 is CASSLIISGANVLTF. The CDR3 region has the DNA TGCGCCAGCAGCTTGATCATCTCTGGGGCCAACGTCCTGACTTTC.

The rearrangement joins TRBV28 to TRBJ2-7; possibly TRBD2 for D (6 bases). Trimming took 7 bases from V and 5 from J, leaving 18 bases between them. This CDR3 comprises 14 residues. Germline CDR1 is MDHEN and CDR2 is SYDVKM. For the CDR3, the DNA is TGTGCCAGCATGCTTCGGGGGAGAGTCAACGAGCAGTACTTC. Residues: CASMLRGRVNEQYF.

This clone has only one observation. The chain recombines TRBV5-1 with TRBJ2-5; D is unclear. CDR1 SGHRS and CDR2 YFSETQ come from the germline V gene. The CDR3 sequence is 12 residues long. V was trimmed by 4 bases and J by 0 bases, leaving 4 bases between them. The DNA for the CDR3 is TGCGCCAGCAGCGCGAACCAAGAGACCCAGTACTTC. Its protein product is CASSANQETQYF.

V is TRBV11-2 and J is TRBJ2-3; 9 bases are shared with TRBD2. V was clipped by 5 bases and J by 0 bases; unmatched bases: 9. The CDR3 spans 17 residues. Germline values: CDR1 SGHAT, CDR2 FQNNGV. The CDR3 region has the DNA TGTGCCAGCAGCCAGTACGGTAGCGGGAGTAGCACAGATACGCAGTATTTT. As protein: CASSQYGSGSSTDTQYF. Full variable domain (remainder filled in from reference TRBV11-2 and TRBJ2-3): EAGVAQSPRYKIIEKRQSVAFWCNPISGHATLYWYQQILGQGPKLLIQFQNNGVVDDSQLPKDRFSAERLKGVDSTLKIQPAKLEDSAVYLCASSQYGSGSSTDTQYFGPGTRLTVL.

This clone was observed once. The chain has TRBV2 and TRBJ2-4, with 7 bases lining up with TRBD1. The V gene's germline CDR1 is SNHLY and CDR2 FYNNEI. CDR3 length: 14 amino acids. The V segment lost 4 bases and the J segment 0 bases; nucleotides outside the gene matches: 0. The CDR3: CASSGDRAKNIQYF. CDR3 coding DNA: TGTGCCAGCAGTGGGGACAGAGCCAAAAACATTCAGTACTTC.

The genes are TRBV15 and TRBJ1-1; weak D call: TRBD1 (5 bases). Germline loops: CDR1 LNHNV, CDR2 YYDKDF (reference sequence). The CDR3 runs to 15 residues. V lost 2 bases, J lost 1 base, and 11 bases lay in between. CDR3 coding DNA: TGTGCCACCAGCAGATTGGGACTGCGGAACACTGAAGCTTTCTTT. Its translation: CATSRLGLRNTEAFF.

The chain is built from TRBV7-2 and TRBJ2-2, with D perhaps matching TRBD1 (6 bases). The CDR3 runs 17 residues. Germline lookup yields CDR1 SGHTA and CDR2 FQGNSA. Trimming stripped 1 base from V and 4 bases from J, with 16 bases between. This chain's CDR3 is CASSLEAGTTRTGELFF. Written as DNA, the CDR3 is TGTGCCAGCAGCTTAGAAGCCGGGACAACTCGCACCGGGGAGCTGTTTTTT.

The chain employs TRBV19 and TRBJ2-1; TRBD2 agrees at 12 bases. The CDR3 extends over 15 amino acids. The V segment lost 3 bases and the J segment 8 bases; nucleotides outside the gene matches: 5. Per germline, CDR1 LNHDA and CDR2 SQIVND (reference sequence). CDR3 nucleotide sequence: TGTGCCAGTAGTATCAGGCTAGCGGGGGGGGATGAGCAGTTCTTC. This translates into CASSIRLAGGDEQFF.

The V gene is TRBV19, the J gene TRBJ2-7; 8 bases are shared with TRBD1. V was pared by 4 bases and J by 0 bases, with 8 bases of the junction left unmatched. There are 16 residues in the CDR3. The V gene's germline CDR1 is LNHDA and CDR2 SQIVND (reference sequence). The CDR3 is CASSTGTGFGSYEQYF. CDR3 in DNA: TGTGCCAGTAGTACTGGGACAGGTTTTGGCTCCTACGAGCAGTACTTC.

This rearrangement joins TRBV2 to TRBJ1-5; tentatively, D is TRBD1 (5 bases). With 2 bases removed from V and 2 bases from J, the gap between germline ends came to 10 bases. The V gene's germline CDR1 is SNHLY and CDR2 FYNNEI. The CDR3 runs to 15 residues. The CDR3 here is CASSEQGRGNQPQHF. DNA of the CDR3: TGTGCCAGCAGTGAACAGGGTCGGGGCAATCAGCCCCAGCATTTT.

This sequence joins TRBV10-3 and TRBJ1-2; D possibly corresponds to TRBD1 (6 bases). CDR1 and CDR2 (germline): ENHRY, SYGVKD. This CDR3 contains 14 residues. The V gene lost 6 bases and the J gene lost 4 bases, with 15 bases spanning the gap. The CDR3 DNA reads TGTGCCATCAGACTGGACAGCGGCGCCTATGGCTACACCTTC. This encodes CAIRLDSGAYGYTF.

J is TRBJ2-1 and V is TRBV6-1; no clear D gene. The V and J ends lost 6 bases and 4 bases respectively, with 16 bases between them. This CDR3 is 15 amino acids long. Germline V CDR1 and CDR2: MNHNS, SASEGT. The CDR3 spells CASSVLVGDYNEQFF. The CDR3 nucleotides are TGTGCCAGCAGCGTTCTAGTCGGCGATTACAATGAGCAGTTCTTC.

The chain joins TRBV6-1 to TRBJ2-5; D is unclear. Per the germline V gene, CDR1 is MNHNS and CDR2 is SASEGT. The CDR3 covers 14 residues. Between the trimmed V and J ends, which lost 7 bases and 5 bases, there was a span of 17 bases. As DNA, the CDR3 is TGTGCCAGCATTTCTCCCAGGTACAGCGAGACCCAGTACTTC. Amino acid sequence: CASISPRYSETQYF.

The rearrangement uses TRBV9 and TRBJ2-2, with 8 bases fitting TRBD2. Germline V lookup: CDR1 SGDLS, CDR2 YYNGEE. This CDR3 is built from 16 residues. The trim removed 1 base at V and 5 bases at J, leaving 7 bases unmatched. CDR3 in amino acids: CASSVHRGGSTGELFF. The CDR3 nucleotides read TGTGCCAGCAGCGTACACCGGGGGGGCTCAACCGGGGAGCTGTTTTTT.

With regard to this clone: At one end, the junction sequence differs from germline, possibly due to a read error. V and J are TRBV27 and TRBJ1-2; D gene uncertain. This CDR3 comprises 16 residues. Germline values: CDR1 MNHEY, CDR2 SMNVEV (reference sequence). The CDR3 DNA reads TGTGCCAGCAGAGGTCCCCGGGTACAATCTAAGTATGGCTACACCTTC. Its translation: CASRGPRVQSKYGYTF.

The V gene is TRBV27, the J gene TRBJ2-7; D perhaps matches TRBD1 (6 bases). Germline assignment: CDR1 MNHEY and CDR2 SMNVEV (reference sequence). Trimming removed 5 bases at V and 3 bases at J, with 14 bases between. The CDR3 spans 14 residues. CDR3 coding DNA: TGTGCCAGCAGTAACCGACAGGTTCTCTACGAGCAGTACTTC. Residues: CASSNRQVLYEQYF.

V usage is TRBV11-2 and J usage is TRBJ2-1; 9 nucleotides align to TRBD2. CDR1 and CDR2 (germline): SGHAT, FQNNGV. The CDR3 extends over 16 amino acids. Trimming took 5 bases from V and 6 from J; bases not matched to a gene: 11. CDR3 protein: CASSPIAGVVVNEQFF. For the CDR3, the DNA is TGTGCCAGCAGCCCCATAGCGGGAGTAGTAGTCAATGAGCAGTTCTTC.

This chain connects TRBV10-2 to TRBJ2-1; 10 bases agree with TRBD2. The germline V gene has CDR1 WSHSY and CDR2 SAAADI. V shed 8 bases, J shed 9 bases, and the junction held 16 bases outside the gene matches. The CDR3 has 16 residues. CDR3 in DNA: TGCGCCAGCGCGAAGAGTCGTACTAGCGGGACGCTTGAGCAGTTCTTC. Residues: CASAKSRTSGTLEQFF.

The chain is built from TRBV7-2 and TRBJ2-3, with unresolved D. CDR3 size: 12 residues. V was cut by 5 bases and J by 1 base, with 4 bases left in between. Germline V gene lookup returns CDR1 SGHTA and CDR2 FQGNSA. The CDR3 coding sequence is TGTGCCAGCAGCCCTCGCACAGATACGCAGTATTTT. It is translated as CASSPRTDTQYF.

The V call is TRBV7-2, the J call TRBJ2-7, with 8 bases fitting TRBD1. The CDR3 consists of 16 residues. CDR1 and CDR2 (germline): SGHTA, FQGNSA. Trimming at V came to 1 base and at J to 2 bases, leaving 7 bases not matched to a gene. CDR3 sequence (DNA): TGTGCCAGCAGCTTAGTATCCGGACAGGGCGCCTACGAGCAGTACTTC. It translates to CASSLVSGQGAYEQYF.

V gene TRBV7-9 combines with J gene TRBJ1-2; TRBD1 matches at 11 bases. CDR1 is SEHNR and CDR2 is FQNEAQ in the germline V gene (reference sequence). The CDR3 loop spans 13 amino acids. Trimming took 3 bases from V and 8 from J; bases not matched to a gene: 2. Here the CDR3 reads CASSLGTGGGYTF. CDR3 sequence (DNA): TGTGCCAGCAGCTTGGGGACAGGGGGAGGCTACACCTTC.

This chain uses TRBV28 with TRBJ1-1; tentative D call: TRBD1 (6 bases). V lost 6 bases and J 3 bases, leaving 11 bases between the germline ends. Per germline, CDR1 MDHEN and CDR2 SYDVKM. This CDR3 has 13 amino acids. The CDR3 bases are TGTGCCAGCAGCCTACAGGGTTACACTGAAGCTTTCTTT. It codes for CASSLQGYTEAFF.

The chain carries TRBV5-6 and TRBJ2-7; 7 nucleotides align to TRBD1. This CDR3 has 15 residues. V lost 0 bases and J lost 3; bases outside the gene matches: 6. The V gene's germline CDR1 is SGHDT and CDR2 YYEEEE. CDR3 bases: TGTGCCAGCAGCTTGGCCAAAGGGGGCCGCTACGAGCAGTACTTC. This encodes CASSLAKGGRYEQYF.

This chain uses TRBV9 with TRBJ2-3; the match to TRBD2 covers 13 bases. The CDR3 consists of 20 residues. V shed 3 bases, J shed 6 bases, and the junction held 19 bases outside the gene matches. CDR1 is SGDLS, CDR2 YYNGEE, per germline. CDR3 loop: CASSAAQASTSGRIRDTQYF. The CDR3 nucleotides read TGTGCCAGCAGCGCTGCCCAGGCCTCGACTAGCGGGAGGATTCGGGATACGCAGTATTTT.

The chain links TRBV10-3 to TRBJ1-2, with 9 bases that match TRBD1. The CDR3 has 17 residues. V lost 2 bases, J lost 4 bases, and 11 bases stayed unmatched. Germline-derived CDR1 and CDR2 are ENHRY and SYGVKD. For the CDR3, the DNA is TGTGCCATCAGTGAGAAGGGGACAGGGATCGATTCCTATGGCTACACCTTC. It specifies CAISEKGTGIDSYGYTF.

The chain links TRBV7-2 to TRBJ2-1, with 7 bases that match TRBD2. This CDR3 has 13 residues. CDR1 SGHTA and CDR2 FQGNSA come from the germline V gene. V trimming: 1 base; J trimming: 9 bases; junction bases outside the gene matches: 3. CDR3 in amino acids: CASSLGAGSEQFF. CDR3 coding DNA: TGTGCCAGCAGCTTAGGAGCGGGATCTGAGCAGTTCTTC.

The genes are TRBV5-5 and TRBJ2-7, with TRBD1 as a possible D gene (5 bases). CDR3 length: 15 residues. V lost 0 bases to trimming and J lost 0 bases, with 10 bases between them. Germline CDR1 is SGHKS and CDR2 is YYEKEE (reference sequence). The CDR3 region has the DNA TGTGCCAGCAGCTTGGAGGGGCTGAGCTCCTACGAGCAGTACTTC. This encodes CASSLEGLSSYEQYF.